These 29 T cell receptor beta chains originate from one sample sequenced in a study of shared clonotypes between healthy human individuals. Profiling relied on immunoSEQ multiplex PCR, and the TCRdb table lists in-frame clones only, not all of them. The table includes about 2.3 million clones, 90% to 95% detected once. Sample: naive CD4+ T cells from PBMCs. Subset: CD45RA+ positively selected. The receptors were gathered from a man younger than 35 in good health. Some clones in this sample may be carry-over from other donors' samples.

The rearrangement links TRBV30 to TRBJ2-5; tentative D call: TRBD1 (5 bases). The V end was cut by 4 bases, the J end by 9 bases, with 18 bases between. Germline V gene sequence: CDR1 GTSNPN, CDR2 SVGIG (reference sequence). There are 13 residues in the CDR3. As DNA, the CDR3 is TGTGCCTGGACCGGCGAACGTAGGGGCCCCCAGTACTTC. Translated, it gives CAWTGERRGPQYF.

This clone was seen a handful of times. Different DNA sequences within this sample yield the same CDR3. The chain employs TRBV11-2 and TRBJ2-3, with D unresolved. Trimming stripped 1 base from V and 1 base from J, with 3 bases between. The germline CDR1 and CDR2 sequences are SGHAT and FQNNGV. The CDR3 contains 13 residues. The CDR3 bases are TGTGCCAGCAGCTTAGCGGGCACAGATACGCAGTATTTT. Protein product: CASSLAGTDTQYF.

The chain is built from TRBV7-2 and TRBJ2-7; a weak D match, TRBD2 (5 bases). The V gene lost 1 base and the J gene lost 2 bases, with 12 bases spanning the gap. The germline CDR1 and CDR2 sequences are SGHTA and FQGNSA. CDR3 length: 15 amino acids. Here the CDR3 reads CASSLGVGVAYEQYF. In DNA form, the CDR3 reads TGTGCCAGCAGCTTAGGGGTCGGGGTGGCCTACGAGCAGTACTTC.

This chain joins TRBV10-3 and TRBJ2-7; TRBD1 matches 11 bases. V trimming: 1 base; J trimming: 5 bases; junction bases outside the gene matches: 4. CDR1 is ENHRY and CDR2 is SYGVKD in the germline V gene. This CDR3 has 15 amino acids. CDR3 sequence reads: CAISEFGQGANEQYF. CDR3 DNA sequence: TGTGCCATCAGTGAGTTCGGACAGGGGGCGAACGAGCAGTACTTC.

The chain uses TRBV6-5 and TRBJ1-3; TRBD1 might be the D (6 bases). V gave up 7 bases and J gave up 4 bases, with 14 bases separating them. Germline CDR1 reads MNHEY; CDR2 reads SVGAGI. This CDR3 has 14 amino acids. CDR3 region: CASKRQAGGNTIYF. In DNA, the CDR3 is TGTGCCAGCAAGAGACAGGCTGGCGGAAACACCATATATTTT.

The chain has TRBV28 and TRBJ1-1; maybe TRBD1 (5 bases). Germline V gene data show CDR1 as MDHEN and CDR2 as SYDVKM. V dropped 2 bases and J dropped 4 bases, with 8 bases sitting between them. The length of the CDR3 is 13 residues. This chain's CDR3 is CASSLDSPTEAFF. In nucleotides, the CDR3 is TGTGCCAGCAGTTTAGACAGCCCCACTGAAGCTTTCTTT. The complete variable domain, with remaining parts taken from reference TRBV28 and TRBJ1-1, reads DVKVTQSSRYLVKRTGEKVFLECVQDMDHENMFWYRQDPGLGLRLIYFSYDVKMKEKGDIPEGYSVSREKKERFSLILESASTNQTSMYLCASSLDSPTEAFFGQGTRLTVV.

This chain joins TRBV19 and TRBJ1-2; the match to TRBD1 covers 8 bases. Germline CDR1 is LNHDA and CDR2 is SQIVND (reference sequence). V dropped 5 bases and J dropped 3; count of bases not matched to a gene: 8. The CDR3 is 15 residues long. CDR3 coding DNA: TGTGCCAGTAGTTCCCACAGGGGACAGGACTATGGCTACACCTTC. Translation gives CASSSHRGQDYGYTF.

The V and J genes are TRBV6-6 and TRBJ1-5; D may be TRBD1 (5 bases). In germline, CDR1 is MNHNY, CDR2 SVGAGI (reference sequence). The CDR3 is 15 residues long. Deletions cut 7 bases from V and 7 bases from J, with 20 bases between. CDR3 nucleotide sequence: TGTGCCAGCACCCTGGGAGAAATCAAGGGGCAGCCCCAGCATTTT. It encodes CASTLGEIKGQPQHF.

The genes are TRBV28 and TRBJ2-3; D tentatively fits TRBD1 or TRBD2 (5 bases each). The CDR3 runs 14 residues. V was trimmed by 3 bases and J by 2 bases, leaving 9 bases between them. Germline loops: CDR1 MDHEN, CDR2 SYDVKM. The CDR3 reads CASSFLGDTDTQYF. As DNA, the CDR3 is TGTGCCAGCAGTTTCTTGGGGGACACAGATACGCAGTATTTT.

This rearrangement joins TRBV7-9 to TRBJ2-7, with 9 bases fitting TRBD2. With 5 bases clipped from V and 0 bases from J, the junction kept 8 bases outside the gene matches. The V gene's germline CDR1 is SEHNR and CDR2 FQNEAQ (reference sequence). This CDR3 is built from 16 residues. The CDR3 loop is CASSPRSGSSSYEQYF. The CDR3, as DNA: TGTGCCAGCAGCCCCCGTAGCGGGAGTAGCTCCTACGAGCAGTACTTC.

The J gene is TRBJ1-1, the V gene TRBV6-6; D perhaps matches TRBD1 (6 bases). V lost 4 bases and J lost 6, with 12 bases in between. CDR1 is MNHNY, CDR2 SVGAGI, per germline (reference sequence). This CDR3 comprises 13 residues. The CDR3, as DNA: TGTGCCAGCAGTTCCTACAGGGAGGCTGAAGCTTTCTTT. Translated, it gives CASSSYREAEAFF.

The rearrangement links TRBV7-3 to TRBJ2-6; D unclear. Per the germline V gene, CDR1 is SGHTA and CDR2 is FQGTGA. V shed 4 bases and J shed 0 bases, with 10 bases lying between them. The CDR3 spans 16 residues. The CDR3 bases are TGTGCCAGCAGCTCCACTTCGAACTCTGGGGCCAACGTCCTGACTTTC. It translates to CASSSTSNSGANVLTF.

The CDR3 is CASSVSWGLNTEAFF. CDR3 nucleotide sequence: TGTGCCAGCAGCGTGTCGTGGGGGCTGAACACTGAAGCTTTCTTT. The chain has TRBV27 and TRBJ1-1; D might be TRBD1 (6 bases). This CDR3 is 15 amino acids long. Between the trimmed V and J ends, which lost 6 bases and 0 bases, there was a span of 14 bases. Germline V gene data show CDR1 as MNHEY and CDR2 as SMNVEV (reference sequence).

The rearrangement links TRBV7-2 to TRBJ2-1, with 9 positions matching TRBD2. CDR3 length equals 16 residues. The germline gives CDR1 SGHTA, CDR2 FQGNSA. Trimming took 3 bases from V and 4 from J; bases not matched to a gene: 7. The CDR3 sequence: CASSFGSTSGYNEQFF. In DNA, the CDR3 is TGTGCCAGCAGCTTTGGGTCGACTAGCGGATACAATGAGCAGTTCTTC.

The rearrangement joins TRBV25-1 to TRBJ2-7, with D hard to call. Germline loops: CDR1 MGHDK, CDR2 SYGVNS. Trimming removed 5 bases from V and 4 bases from J, with 9 bases in between. This CDR3 spans 12 amino acids. The CDR3 DNA sequence: TGTGCCAGCAGTCGGCTGCCTTACGAGCAGTACTTC. Translating it yields CASSRLPYEQYF.

CDR3 protein: CASSPPPGGTEAFF. CDR3 DNA sequence: TGTGCCAGCAGTCCGCCTCCAGGGGGCACTGAAGCTTTCTTT. The V call is TRBV28, the J call TRBJ1-1, with 7 nucleotides matching TRBD1. Trimming took 5 bases from V and 4 from J; bases not matched to a gene: 7. Germline V gene sequence: CDR1 MDHEN, CDR2 SYDVKM. There are 14 residues in the CDR3.

The chain carries TRBV12-5 and TRBJ2-7; D possibly uses TRBD1 or TRBD2 (6 bases each). This CDR3 region has 16 residues. Trimming stripped 0 bases from V and 5 bases from J, with 17 bases between. Germline V CDR1 and CDR2: LGHNT, FRNRAP. CDR3 DNA: TGTGCTAGTGGTTTGGTACCTCGGGGGCTGGTCGACGAGCAGTACTTC. It translates to CASGLVPRGLVDEQYF.

The V call is TRBV10-3, the J call TRBJ2-7, with 7 bases identical to TRBD1. The trim removed 4 bases at V and 2 bases at J, leaving 2 bases unmatched. The germline gives CDR1 ENHRY, CDR2 SYGVKD. This CDR3 is 13 amino acids long. CDR3 DNA sequence: TGTGCCATCAGTGGGACAGGACCCTACGAGCAGTACTTC. Its translation: CAISGTGPYEQYF.

The rearrangement links TRBV27 to TRBJ1-5; tentative D call: TRBD1 (5 bases). In germline, CDR1 is MNHEY, CDR2 SMNVEV (reference sequence). The CDR3 loop spans 14 amino acids. The V end was cut by 4 bases, the J end by 6 bases, with 13 bases between. The DNA for the CDR3 is TGTGCCAGCAGTTATAAGGGGACGCTTCAGCCCCAGCATTTT. Encoded protein: CASSYKGTLQPQHF.

This sequence joins TRBV14 and TRBJ2-3; D gene uncertain. In germline, CDR1 is SGHDN, CDR2 FVKESK. Trimming took off 1 base at V and 0 bases at J, with 8 bases between the two ends. The CDR3 spans 15 residues. CDR3 in DNA: TGTGCCAGCAGCCAAGTACCGGGTAGCACAGATACGCAGTATTTT. It is translated as CASSQVPGSTDTQYF.

Details on this clone: Other DNA variants within this sample encode the same CDR3. The chain joins TRBV18 to TRBJ2-1, with D possibly being TRBD1 (6 bases). This CDR3 spans 15 amino acids. Trimming pared 2 bases from V and 0 bases from J, leaving 8 bases between. Germline V CDR1 and CDR2: KGHSH, LQKENI. The CDR3 DNA is TGTGCCAGCTCACCAGGACAGTCCTCCTACAATGAGCAGTTCTTC. As protein: CASSPGQSSYNEQFF.

The chain has TRBV5-6 and TRBJ2-3, with 11 bases aligning to TRBD2. The CDR3 has 16 amino acids. The trim removed 4 bases at V and 0 bases at J, leaving 4 bases unmatched. Germline V gene lookup returns CDR1 SGHDT and CDR2 YYEEEE. In DNA form, the CDR3 reads TGTGCCAGCAGCGCTGCTAGCGGGAGGAGCACAGATACGCAGTATTTT. Translating gives CASSAASGRSTDTQYF.

The CDR3 DNA reads as TGTGCCAGCAGCTTCAGGACTAGCGGGAGATTTGGCACAGATACGCAGTATTTT. The encoded protein is CASSFRTSGRFGTDTQYF. The chain recombines TRBV7-2 with TRBJ2-3; 13 nucleotides agree with TRBD2. Losses at the gene ends were 3 bases for V and 1 base for J; bases not matched to a gene: 7. Germline assignment: CDR1 SGHTA and CDR2 FQGNSA. The CDR3 is made up of 18 amino acids.

The chain recombines TRBV7-3 with TRBJ2-2; TRBD1 might be the D (5 bases). This CDR3 is built from 15 residues. Trimming took 0 bases from V and 5 from J, leaving 10 bases between them. In germline, CDR1 is SGHTA, CDR2 FQGTGA. The CDR3 region is CASSLTPGLTGELFF. CDR3 bases: TGTGCCAGCAGCTTAACTCCAGGGCTGACCGGGGAGCTGTTTTTT.

The chain recombines TRBV5-1 with TRBJ2-3; the match to TRBD2 covers 14 bases. J gave up 2 bases and V 4 bases, and 9 bases lay outside the gene matches. The CDR3 extends over 18 amino acids. The germline CDR1 and CDR2 sequences are SGHRS and YFSETQ. The CDR3 DNA is TGCGCCAGCAGCATCCTGGGGACTAGCGGGAGAGCCACAGATACGCAGTATTTT. Translating gives CASSILGTSGRATDTQYF.

This sequence joins TRBV9 and TRBJ2-3; a possible D gene is TRBD2 (5 bases). Germline V gene sequence: CDR1 SGDLS, CDR2 YYNGEE. The CDR3 is 18 amino acids. V lost 3 bases to trimming and J lost 3 bases, with 23 bases between them. The CDR3 region is CASSETVVGDGRTDTQYF. The CDR3 nucleotides read TGTGCCAGCAGCGAGACGGTGGTCGGGGATGGCCGGACAGATACGCAGTATTTT.

The chain employs TRBV9 and TRBJ2-5; the D gene is possibly TRBD2 (5 bases). The CDR3 sequence is 14 residues long. Trimming cost V 3 bases and J 5 bases, with 14 bases left between them. Germline CDR1 SGDLS, CDR2 YYNGEE. CDR3 in amino acids: CASSDRDTQETQYF. CDR3 DNA: TGTGCCAGCAGCGATCGGGATACCCAGGAGACCCAGTACTTC.

This rearrangement joins TRBV7-9 to TRBJ1-2; D is undetermined. CDR3 length: 14 residues. The V end was cut by 1 base, the J end by 5 bases, with 11 bases between. CDR1 is SEHNR, CDR2 FQNEAQ, per germline (reference sequence). DNA for the CDR3: TGTGCCAGCAGCTTAGTAGTGGCAACTTATGGCTACACCTTC. Its protein product is CASSLVVATYGYTF.

This sequence joins TRBV2 and TRBJ1-1, with D possibly TRBD1 on 5 matching bases. This CDR3 is built from 13 residues. V lost 6 bases, J lost 2 bases, and 10 bases lay in between. The germline gives CDR1 SNHLY, CDR2 FYNNEI. CDR3 nucleotide sequence: TGTGCCAGCAGCTGGGACGGTAACACTGAAGCTTTCTTT. Its protein product is CASSWDGNTEAFF.